This T cell receptor beta chain was obtained from a study of identical twins. TCRdb recomputed calls from the 5' RACE reads with MiXCR, one row per CDR3 protein. This table has over 600,000 distinct CDR3 sequences, about 20% appearing once. V was pared by 3 bases and J by 5 bases, with 14 bases between. The CDR3 runs to 14 residues. Germline CDR1 is MGHDK and CDR2 is SYGVNS. Of note for this clonotype: What it binds is not known.

Study outcomes and limitations: Abundant beta clonotypes from cord blood had fewer insertions, unlike memory repertoires, which showed none.

This sample also appeared in a second study, on T cells expressing NK-cell markers. That work contributes: Within the sequenced cohort of eight donors, seven exhibited HCMV seropositivity and one was seronegative. One observes that, in a handful of donors, these clonotypes were also the leading ones within the CD3+CD56-NKG2C+ fraction. Unclear, still, was the HCMV specificity of the expanded NKG2C+ T cell clones.

Sequences were obtained from PBMCs. The TCR originated in a woman younger than 35 in good health. The chain has TRBV25-1 and TRBJ2-7; D not resolved. This CDR3 reads CASSDLGQHHEQYF. Written as DNA, the CDR3 is TGTGCCAGCAGTGACTTGGGTCAACACCACGAGCAGTACTTC.